This T cell receptor (beta chain) is drawn from a study of cytomegalovirus exposure and HLA in healthy donors. Whole-study context: Findings of an earlier analysis included some 120 million unique TCR beta sequences from 180 million or so T cells. Study observations and caveats: Three chains linked to CMV were shown in vitro to be specific for CMV antigens.

CDR1 is SGHRS and CDR2 is YFSETQ in the germline V gene. The CDR3 spans 16 residues. With V trimmed by 3 bases and J by 4 bases, 4 bases remained unmatched. With 60 Vbeta and 13 Jbeta primers, the PCR was carried out. Measured with immunoSEQ multiplex PCR; TCRdb has only the in-frame clones, and not every one. The sample yields 150,000 or so clones, roughly 70% seen once. Notes on this clone: Its antigen is currently unknown.

The sequenced sample consisted of PBMCs. The source is a man younger than 40 in good health and CMV-seronegative. The chain couples TRBV5-1 to TRBJ2-5, with TRBD2 matching 15 bases. The CDR3 region has the DNA TGCGCCAGCAGCTCGGGACTAGCGGGAGGTGGAGAGACCCAGTACTTC. It specifies CASSSGLAGGGETQYF. Filled out from reference TRBV5-1 and TRBJ2-5, the complete variable domain reads KAGVTQTPRYLIKTRGQQVTLSCSPISGHRSVSWYQQTPGQGLQFLFEYFSETQRNKGNFPGRFSGRQFSNSRSEMNVSTLELGDSALYLCASSSGLAGGGETQYFGPGTRLLVL.